These 9 T cell receptor beta chains originate from one sample sequenced in a study of T cell responses to AZD1222 COVID-19 vaccine. Only in-frame clones appear in the TCRdb table, and some are missing; sequencing was by immunoSEQ multiplex PCR. Of approximately 160,000 clones detected, 85% to 95% appear once; the ten largest clones hold 0.7% to 0.9%. Sample: peripheral blood, taken on day 0 of AZD1222 vaccination. The receptors here all came from an adult in good health.

This chain links TRBV4-2 with TRBJ2-5, with 7 positions matching TRBD2. V lost 0 bases and J lost 3; bases outside the gene matches: 7. The CDR3 is 16 residues long. Germline V gene sequence: CDR1 LGHNA, CDR2 YNFKEQ. CDR3 in amino acids: CASSQDLGGFKETQYF. The CDR3 nucleotides are TGTGCCAGCAGCCAAGATCTCGGGGGGTTTAAAGAGACCCAGTACTTC.

This clone was found a few times. This chain links TRBV29-1 with TRBJ2-7; D remains ambiguous. This CDR3 is built from 11 residues. The germline V gene has CDR1 SQVTM and CDR2 ANQGSEA. Between the trimmed V and J ends, which lost 2 bases and 3 bases, there was a span of 5 bases. CDR3 in DNA: TGCAGCGTTGAAAACAACTACGAGCAGTACTTC. Translation: CSVENNYEQYF.

This chain joins TRBV6-5 and TRBJ2-6; perhaps TRBD2 as D (5 bases). Trimming shortened V by 0 bases and J by 2 bases, and 8 bases separated the two germline ends. From germline, CDR1 is MNHEY and CDR2 SVGAGI. The CDR3 runs to 16 residues. The DNA of the CDR3 is TGTGCCAGCAGTTACTCGGACGGGACTGGGGCCAACGTCCTGACTTTC. This sequence encodes CASSYSDGTGANVLTF.

The chain employs TRBV5-1 and TRBJ1-1; D is undetermined. There are 13 residues in the CDR3. Germline V gives CDR1 SGHRS, CDR2 YFSETQ. With 4 bases removed from V and 0 bases from J, the gap between germline ends came to 7 bases. The chain's CDR3 is CASSASMNTEAFF. DNA for the CDR3: TGCGCCAGCAGCGCGTCCATGAACACTGAAGCTTTCTTT.

The CDR3 nucleotides are TGCGCCAGCAGCCAGTTATTAGGAAACACCATATATTTT. Its protein is CASSQLLGNTIYF. This chain joins TRBV4-1 and TRBJ1-3; D uncertain. CDR1 is MGHRA, CDR2 YSYEKL, per germline. V was pared by 3 bases and J by 4 bases, with 7 bases between. This CDR3 is 13 amino acids long.

This chain uses TRBV12-3 or TRBV12-4 with TRBJ1-5; no firm D call. The CDR3 runs to 13 residues. V gave up 4 bases and J gave up 8 bases, with 12 bases separating them. The CDR3 sequence: CASSSMGFEPQHF. In nucleotides, the CDR3 is TGTGCCAGCAGTTCCATGGGTTTTGAGCCCCAGCATTTT.

The chain is built from TRBV6-5 and TRBJ1-1, with D hard to call. Germline CDR1 is MNHEY and CDR2 is SVGAGI. The CDR3 is made up of 13 amino acids. Between the trimmed V and J ends, which lost 6 bases and 1 base, there was a span of 9 bases. DNA for the CDR3: TGTGCCAGCAGCCTTACCAGGAACACTGAAGCTTTCTTT. Protein product: CASSLTRNTEAFF.

The genes are TRBV29-1 and TRBJ1-2; D is perhaps TRBD1 (5 bases). V was shortened by 2 bases and J by 8 bases, with 12 bases between the two germline ends. Germline CDR1 is SQVTM and CDR2 is ANQGSEA. The CDR3 is 12 amino acids. CDR3 amino acids: CSVEKTAWGYTF. The CDR3, as DNA: TGCAGCGTTGAAAAGACAGCCTGGGGCTACACCTTC.

The rearrangement links TRBV29-1 to TRBJ1-1; 7 bases fit TRBD1. Germline values: CDR1 SQVTM, CDR2 ANQGSEA. The trim removed 8 bases at V and 5 bases at J, leaving 11 bases unmatched. CDR3 length: 13 amino acids. As DNA, the CDR3 is TGCAGCATCAAACAGGGGATTAGTACTGAAGCTTTCTTT. Encoded protein: CSIKQGISTEAFF.